This entry lists 14 T cell receptor beta chains sequenced from one sample in a study of T cells expressing NK-cell markers (dated by TCRdb to 2020 to 2021). Receptors were amplified or captured by 5' RACE. The sequencer listed for this sample is Illumina HiSeq 2000. After reprocessing by TCRdb, each CDR3 protein sequence is one entry, and no DNA is given. The data table for this sample lists some 600,000 distinct CDR3 sequences. The top ten hold roughly 3.6% of the sample. Input material: blood T cells: a sorted CD56 or NKG2C T cell subset, CD4+ or CD8+ T cells, or bulk PBMC T cells (not recorded which). All receptors derive from a man aged 18 to 30 in good health. Donor details come from another sample of the same person, matched by shared clones.

The genes are TRBV20-1 and TRBJ1-1. CDR3 length: 11 residues. Germline V gene sequence: CDR1 DFQATT, CDR2 SNEGSKA (reference sequence). CDR3 sequence reads: CSAARPHEAFF.

The chain carries TRBV15 and TRBJ2-1; TCRdb indicates TRBD1, and absent DNA this call remains unverified. This CDR3 spans 19 amino acids. Germline V gene sequence: CDR1 LNHNV, CDR2 YYDKDF (reference sequence). CDR3 loop: CATRRDGTGALITYNEQFF.

The chain employs TRBV7-2 and TRBJ2-5; no DNA is available, so the TRBD1 call from TCRdb remains unchecked. The CDR3 runs to 16 residues. Germline V gives CDR1 SGHTA, CDR2 FQGNSA. The CDR3 sequence: CASSSPGWAGQETQYF.

The genes are TRBV12-3 or TRBV12-4 and TRBJ2-7; no DNA is available, so the TRBD2 call from TCRdb remains unchecked. This CDR3 contains 14 residues. CDR3 protein: CASSSSSGTHEQYF.

V gene TRBV7-6 combines with J gene TRBJ1-2; the D call from TCRdb, TRBD1, cannot be confirmed without DNA. This CDR3 comprises 15 residues. Germline V gene data show CDR1 as SGHVS and CDR2 as FNYEAQ. This CDR3 reads CASSLGSGVEDGYTF.

The chain joins TRBV19 to TRBJ2-5; TCRdb calls TRBD2, which cannot be checked without DNA. Per the germline V gene, CDR1 is LNHDA and CDR2 is SQIVND (reference sequence). The CDR3 is made up of 11 amino acids. The CDR3 here is CATREGLTQYF.

CDR3 region: CASSPPGREGPEQYF. The chain combines TRBV12-3 or TRBV12-4 with TRBJ2-7; the TCRdb call, TRBD2, lacks DNA for checking. This CDR3 has 15 residues.

J is TRBJ2-1 and V is TRBV29-1; no DNA is available, so the TRBD1 call from TCRdb remains unchecked. CDR3 length: 12 residues. Per germline, CDR1 SQVTM and CDR2 ANQGSEA. The CDR3: CSVLIPPNEQFF.

This chain joins TRBV5-1 and TRBJ2-1; there is no DNA to check the TCRdb D call of TRBD2. This CDR3 is 16 amino acids long. Germline loops: CDR1 SGHRS, CDR2 YFSETQ. The CDR3 reads CASSPGLAGVPNEQFF. The full variable domain, rest sourced from reference TRBV5-1 and TRBJ2-1, is KAGVTQTPRYLIKTRGQQVTLSCSPISGHRSVSWYQQTPGQGLQFLFEYFSETQRNKGNFPGRFSGRQFSNSRSEMNVSTLELGDSALYLCASSPGLAGVPNEQFFGPGTRLTVL.

The chain joins TRBV29-1 to TRBJ2-5; without DNA, the TCRdb call of TRBD1 cannot be checked. The CDR3 loop spans 13 amino acids. Germline CDR1 reads SQVTM; CDR2 reads ANQGSEA. CDR3: CSFGQGQTGAQYF.

The CDR3: CSVYHSNQPQHF. The chain recombines TRBV20-1 with TRBJ1-5. The V gene's germline CDR1 is DFQATT and CDR2 SNEGSKA (reference sequence). The CDR3 contains 12 residues.

The J gene is TRBJ2-3, the V gene TRBV10-3; TCRdb lists TRBD1, though no DNA is available to test this call. The CDR3 is 12 amino acids. The V gene's germline CDR1 is ENHRY and CDR2 SYGVKD. CDR3: CAIGAMADTQYF.

The V and J genes are TRBV2 and TRBJ2-1. This CDR3 is built from 12 residues. Germline CDR1 SNHLY, CDR2 FYNNEI. CDR3 sequence: CASRIFSNEQFF.

V gene TRBV5-1 combines with J gene TRBJ2-3. From germline, CDR1 is SGHRS and CDR2 YFSETQ. The CDR3 has 14 residues. CDR3 region: CASSLAQGDRSQYF.